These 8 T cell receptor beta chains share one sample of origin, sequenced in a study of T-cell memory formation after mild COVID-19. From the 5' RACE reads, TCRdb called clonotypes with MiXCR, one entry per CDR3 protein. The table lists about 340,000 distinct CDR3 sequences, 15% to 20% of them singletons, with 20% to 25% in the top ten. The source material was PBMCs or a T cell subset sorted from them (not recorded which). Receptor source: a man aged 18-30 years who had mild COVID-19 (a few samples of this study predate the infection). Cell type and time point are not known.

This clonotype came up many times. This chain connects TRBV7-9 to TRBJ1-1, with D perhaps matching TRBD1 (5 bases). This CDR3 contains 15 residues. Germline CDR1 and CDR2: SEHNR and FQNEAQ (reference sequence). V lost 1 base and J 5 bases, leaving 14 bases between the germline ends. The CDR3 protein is CASSLGFAGKTEAFF. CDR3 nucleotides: TGTGCCAGCAGCTTAGGCTTTGCAGGGAAAACTGAAGCTTTCTTT.

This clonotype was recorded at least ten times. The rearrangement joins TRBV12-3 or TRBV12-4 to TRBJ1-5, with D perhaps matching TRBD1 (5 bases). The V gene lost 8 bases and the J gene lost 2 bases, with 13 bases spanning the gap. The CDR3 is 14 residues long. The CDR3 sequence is CASSQGLGNQPQHF. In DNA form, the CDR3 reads TGTGCCAGCTCCCAGGGCCTGGGCAATCAGCCCCAGCATTTT.

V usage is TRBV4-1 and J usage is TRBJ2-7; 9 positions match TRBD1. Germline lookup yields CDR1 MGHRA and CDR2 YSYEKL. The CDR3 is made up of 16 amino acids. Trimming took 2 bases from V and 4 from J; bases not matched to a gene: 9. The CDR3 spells CASSQLWGDRDYEQYF. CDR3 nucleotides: TGCGCCAGCAGCCAATTATGGGGGGACAGGGATTACGAGCAGTACTTC.

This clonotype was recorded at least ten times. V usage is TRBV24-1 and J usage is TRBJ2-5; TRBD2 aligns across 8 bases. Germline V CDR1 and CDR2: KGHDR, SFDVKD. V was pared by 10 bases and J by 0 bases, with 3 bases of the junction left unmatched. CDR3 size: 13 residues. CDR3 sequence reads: CATQGLDQETQYF. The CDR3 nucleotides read TGTGCCACGCAGGGACTAGACCAAGAGACCCAGTACTTC.

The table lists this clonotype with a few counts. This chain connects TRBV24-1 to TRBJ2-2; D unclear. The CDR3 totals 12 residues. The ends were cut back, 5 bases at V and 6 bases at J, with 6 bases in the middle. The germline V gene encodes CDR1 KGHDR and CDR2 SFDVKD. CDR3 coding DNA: TGTGCCACCAGTGGTCAGCCCGGGGAGCTGTTTTTT. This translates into CATSGQPGELFF.

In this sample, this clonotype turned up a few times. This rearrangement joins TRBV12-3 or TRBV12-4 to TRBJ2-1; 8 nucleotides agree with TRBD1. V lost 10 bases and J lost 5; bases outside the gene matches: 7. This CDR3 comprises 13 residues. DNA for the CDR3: TGTGCCATACAGGGGGGACAAAACAATGAGCAGTTCTTC. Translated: CAIQGGQNNEQFF.

The CDR3 DNA is TGTGCCAGCAGCGTAGGGCCCACGACAGATACGCAGTATTTT. It codes for CASSVGPTTDTQYF. This chain uses TRBV9 with TRBJ2-3, with D unclear. V lost 0 bases to trimming and J lost 3 bases, with 8 bases between them. The germline gives CDR1 SGDLS, CDR2 YYNGEE. The CDR3 runs 14 residues.

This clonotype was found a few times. Written as DNA, the CDR3 is TGTGCCAGCACCAAGAGCGGGACTCACACAGATACGCAGTATTTT. Its protein product is CASTKSGTHTDTQYF. The chain employs TRBV12-3 or TRBV12-4 and TRBJ2-3, with 7 bases aligning to TRBD2. V dropped 7 bases and J dropped 2; count of bases not matched to a gene: 9. This CDR3 has 15 amino acids.